This T cell receptor beta chain was sequenced during a study of shared clonotypes between healthy human individuals (dated by TCRdb to about 2020). Background on the whole study: The cohort included three men and a couple of women between 18 and 49 years of age. For each donor, three plates each were used for CD4 naive and CD4 memory, two plates were used for CD8 naive, and one plate was used for CD8 memory. To estimate repertoire size and how much clonotypes are shared between individuals, the study performed deep sequencing of blood TCR repertoires from a few healthy adults. To increase sequencing depth and limit assay-specific biases, TCR repertoire library preparation and sequencing were carried out by different laboratories using diverse techniques. Per donor, leukapheresis produced somewhere between about 0.94 and 10 billion PBMCs. What the authors observed across the whole study: Rarefaction of sorted-subset datasets indicated incomplete sequencing despite the large sequencing depth. Based on pairwise subsampling, the degree of clonotype sharing among donors was expected to be affected by sequencing depth. Compared with non-shared clonotypes, clonotypes shared by all four sorted-subset donors had higher generation probabilities. The small number of donors limited the genetic and exposure-history diversity represented. Across a handful of donors, roughly 5% of naive CD4, roughly 3.8% of naive CD8, 2.3% of memory CD4, and approximately 0.4% of memory CD8 clonotypes were shared. Estimated clonotype richness was generally larger for naive than for memory subsets. Sampling was restricted to blood, and TCR repertoires in tissue are likely to differ from TCR repertoires in blood.

With regard to this clone: The target of this receptor is not known. Base qualities are not at hand, and no much larger clone is one base apart.

The donors were healthy, HIV-negative adults who had no recently reported acute infections or vaccinations. Only Caucasian adults living in Nashville, Tennessee, USA were represented among the donors. CD4+ T cells were enriched by magnetic negative selection, after which naive cells were positively selected on CD45RA and the negative fraction was taken as the memory subset. After blood collection by leukapheresis, PBMCs were isolated using Ficoll-Histopaque density gradient centrifugation and then cryopreserved in the vapor phase of liquid nitrogen. Purity and quantity of every magnetically sorted T cell population were checked by analytical flow cytometry. Genomic DNA was isolated from each sorted fraction and quantified by UV absorbance on a Nanodrop 2000c. Spanning cysteine to phenylalanine, the CDR3 consists of 16 amino acids. Only CDR3 DNA is held: 48 bases, read in frame from base 1. Based on the germline V gene, the CDR1 and CDR2 sequences are SGDLS and YYNGEE. V trim: 5 bases; J trim: 1 base; unmatched bases: 7.

TCR CDR3 regions were amplified from genomic DNA by multiplex PCR using the deep immunoSEQ assay. Extracted genomic DNA from each cell subset was spread evenly across all wells of several immunoSEQ 96-well plates, with each plate serving as a replicate. Each replicate PCR for sorted subsets received approximately 200 ng genomic DNA, equal to tens of thousands of T cell genomes. The purified libraries were quantified using a Qubit 3.0 fluorometer, sized with a Bioanalyzer 2100, and then quantified again using the KAPA Library Quantification kit. Every immunoSEQ 96-well plate was sequenced on a separate single-read 150-cycle Illumina NextSeq 550 flow cell. Per the authors' processing: Because only junctional sequences without quality scores were contained in the immunoSEQ output, filtering matching that applied to full-length reads could not be performed. Sequences were annotated with PyIR, a Python wrapper for IgBLAST v1.9, and V/J genes and CDR3 were assigned using IMGT germline references. Reads were filtered out if the reads had weak V/J assignments (E-value above 1e-6), no CDR3, stop codons, out-of-frame junctions, or ambiguous translated residues. A V3J clonotype was defined by an identical inferred V gene, J gene, and CDR3 amino acid sequence. Percentage overlap between repertoires was computed as shared unique clonotypes divided by the size of the smaller repertoire. Three approaches were used to assess repertoire richness: RTK rarefaction, the Chao1 estimator, and Recon v2.1 estimates of unobserved clonotypes. Generation probabilities were computed with OLGA for all TCRbeta clonotypes obtained by the gDNA method from a handful of donors. Entries here come from immuneACCESS through TCRdb and include only in-frame sequences with V and J called. Some clones fail to appear in such tables; in the studies checked, an unresolved V gene covers under half of the shortfall, and the cause of the remainder is unknown. The D gene and trimming were derived from the DNA, and the V and J assignments and clone size from that table. The sample table contains about 2.4 million clones; only one count was recorded for roughly 92% of them. The ten top clones hold over 0.12% of the sample.

The rearrangement combines TRBV9 with TRBJ2-2, and TRBD2 aligns with 8 junction nucleotides. This TCR came from a man between 18 and 35 years old in good health. Specimen: naive CD4+ T cells sorted from blood. What this sample's cell subset or site label stands for: CD45RA+ positively selected. In nucleotide form, the sequence is TGTGCCAGCAGTGCCAGTACTAGCGGGAACACCGGGGAGCTGTTTTTT. This sequence encodes CASSASTSGNTGELFF.